This T cell receptor beta chain was documented in a study of spatial heterogeneity in lung cancer. Time point here: sample taken at primary tumor resection. Whole RNA came from tumor, nontumor lung or frozen PBMC and was sequenced without being sorted. One entry per CDR3 protein results from TCRdb running MiXCR on the 5' RACE reads. The sample contains about 85,000 distinct CDR3 sequences, approximately 20% of which appear only once. CDR3 length: 16 amino acids. Germline loops: CDR1 LGHDT, CDR2 YNNKEL (reference sequence). V lost 1 base, J lost 4 bases, and 3 bases stayed unmatched. The sequence came from a male donor with early-stage non-small cell lung cancer. The sample consisted of PBMCs, taken at surgery. The J gene is TRBJ2-2, the V gene TRBV3-1; TRBD2 matches 10 bases. CDR3 sequence reads: CASSQGIAGGTGELFF. The CDR3 nucleotides are TGTGCCAGCAGCCAAGGAATAGCGGGAGGCACCGGGGAGCTGTTTTTT.